This is a list of T cell receptor beta chains from one sample in a study of OX40 agonist ivuxolimab in advanced cancers. Produced via immunoSEQ multiplex PCR; TCRdb's table is partial and in-frame only. The data contain about 40,000 clones, 60% to 80% of them singletons. This material consisted of CD4+ or CD8+ T cells sorted from blood, taken in a trial of the OX40 agonist ivuxolimab. The receptors derive from an adult with an advanced solid tumor such as melanoma, head and neck, liver or kidney cancer. Each CDR3 is given with its conserved first and last residue. Each record gives: J gene, V gene, CDR3 length, CDR3 protein.

>TRBJ1-1|TRBV6-1|13
CASIATAGTEAFF
>TRBJ2-1|TRBV18|14
CASSPALAENEQFF
>TRBJ1-4|TRBV5-4|14
CASSLDRKDEKLFF
>TRBJ1-2|TRBV7-2|17
CASSFLPPGQGAYGYTF
>TRBJ1-2|TRBV5-6|14
CASSPTRPEYGYTF
>TRBJ1-5|TRBV28|14
CASSLEARNQPQHF
>TRBJ2-3|TRBV10-3|13
CAISTGAGDTQYF
>TRBJ2-1|TRBV7-9|14
CASSVDSRGDEQFF
>TRBJ2-7|TRBV7-2|16
CASSGLGLASSYEQYF
>TRBJ1-2|TRBV4-3|15
CASSSRLIANYGYTF
>TRBJ1-1|TRBV6-5|14
CASSQGQGHTEAFF
>TRBJ2-5|TRBV7-8|16
CASSSRRLVPQETQYF
>TRBJ1-5|TRBV7-2|14
CASSMAGGDQPQHF
>TRBJ2-7|TRBV10-3|18
CAISELGTSGSSSYEQYF
>TRBJ1-1|TRBV7-9|14
CASSLTGTDTEAFF
>TRBJ2-5|TRBV2|15
CASRLGTAQGETQYF
>TRBJ2-7|TRBV27|13
CASSSMTGGKQYF
>TRBJ1-1|TRBV7-9|15
CASSSGQGERTEAFF
>TRBJ2-7|TRBV7-9|11
CASSPGGEQYF
>TRBJ1-4|TRBV9|15
CASSEGGTGNEKLFF
>TRBJ2-7|TRBV29-1|13
CSALPGNSYEQYF
>TRBJ2-1|TRBV6-6|13
CASSLTTYNEQFF
>TRBJ1-6|TRBV2|14
CASSEPGVNSPLHF
>TRBJ2-7|TRBV7-8|12
CASSRNPGEQYF
>TRBJ2-1|TRBV5-1|14
CASSFRGGTNEQFF
>TRBJ1-6|TRBV18|15
CASSREGSSNSPLHF
>TRBJ2-5|TRBV11-2|14
CASSLPGGEETQYF
>TRBJ2-7|TRBV5-4|14
CTSSFGTSIYEQYF
>TRBJ1-1|TRBV7-2|16
CASSFPSGGMNTEAFF
>TRBJ1-2|TRBV27|16
CASSLSGDSSLGGYTF
>TRBJ2-3|TRBV19|15
CASTRTSGITDTQYF